This T cell receptor beta chain was profiled in a study of beta chain features in type 1 diabetes. Study results and caveats: The study found moderately but significantly shorter TCRB CDR3s in all four CD4+ subsets of Type 1 diabetes patients. The VDJ junctions of type 1 diabetes patients carried fewer insertions and more deletions.

CDR1 is MDHEN and CDR2 is SYDVKM in the germline V gene. The CDR3 has 15 residues. Trimming at V came to 5 bases and at J to 9 bases, leaving 10 bases not matched to a gene. Since all of the isolated RNA was reverse transcribed, expressed TCRB transcripts were what got sequenced. Clones were read by immunoSEQ multiplex PCR, and TCRdb kept only the in-frame ones, dropping some. The table shows 630,000 or so clones, with more than 12% occurring only once. This clone was detected a few times. The target antigen is unknown. The sequence derives from a man younger than 35 with type 1 diabetes. The sequenced sample was naive CD4+ T cells from blood. The chain recombines TRBV28 with TRBJ2-5; TRBD2 matches at 12 bases. This chain's CDR3 is CASSGTSGPTGPQYF. CDR3 in DNA: TGTGCCAGCAGTGGGACTAGCGGGCCGACTGGGCCCCAGTACTTC.